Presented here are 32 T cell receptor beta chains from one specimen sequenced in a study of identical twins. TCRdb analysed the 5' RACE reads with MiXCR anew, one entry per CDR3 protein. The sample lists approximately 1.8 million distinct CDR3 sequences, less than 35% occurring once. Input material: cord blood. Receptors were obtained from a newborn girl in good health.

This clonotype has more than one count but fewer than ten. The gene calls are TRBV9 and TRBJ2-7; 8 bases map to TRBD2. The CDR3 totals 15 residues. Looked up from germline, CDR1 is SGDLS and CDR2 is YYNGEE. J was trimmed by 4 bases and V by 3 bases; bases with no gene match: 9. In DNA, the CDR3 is TGTGCCAGCAGCGGGGGAATAGCGGGGACTTACGAGCAGTACTTC. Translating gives CASSGGIAGTYEQYF.

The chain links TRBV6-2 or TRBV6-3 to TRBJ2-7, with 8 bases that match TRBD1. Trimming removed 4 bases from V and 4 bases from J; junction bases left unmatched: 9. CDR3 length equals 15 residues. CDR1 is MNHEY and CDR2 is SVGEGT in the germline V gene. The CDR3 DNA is TGTGCCAGCAGTTCAAGGGGACAGGCTAATTACGAGCAGTACTTC. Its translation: CASSSRGQANYEQYF.

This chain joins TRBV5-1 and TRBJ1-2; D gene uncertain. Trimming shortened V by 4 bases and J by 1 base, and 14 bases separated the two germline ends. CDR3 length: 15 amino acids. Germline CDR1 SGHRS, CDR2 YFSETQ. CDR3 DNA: TGCGCCAGCAGCCCTCTCCCTATTGGTAACTATGGCTACACCTTC. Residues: CASSPLPIGNYGYTF.

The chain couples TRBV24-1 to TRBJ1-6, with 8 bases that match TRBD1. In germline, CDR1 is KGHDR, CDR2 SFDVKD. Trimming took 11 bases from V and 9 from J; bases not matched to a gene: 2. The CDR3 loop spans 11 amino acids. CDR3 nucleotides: TGTGCCAACCAGGGGGCTTCACCCCTCCACTTT. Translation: CANQGASPLHF.

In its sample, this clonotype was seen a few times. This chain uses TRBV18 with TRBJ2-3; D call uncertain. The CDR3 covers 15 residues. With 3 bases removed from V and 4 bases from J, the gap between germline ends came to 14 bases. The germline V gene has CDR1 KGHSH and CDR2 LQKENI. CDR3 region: CASSPFEGSSDTQYF. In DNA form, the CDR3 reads TGTGCCAGCTCACCGTTCGAAGGATCCTCAGATACGCAGTATTTT.

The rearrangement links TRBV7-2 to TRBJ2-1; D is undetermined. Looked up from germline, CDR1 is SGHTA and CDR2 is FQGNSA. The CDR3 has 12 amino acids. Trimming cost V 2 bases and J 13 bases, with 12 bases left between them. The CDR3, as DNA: TGTGCCAGCAGCTTAAGTCAAGAGACCCAGTTCTTC. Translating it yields CASSLSQETQFF.

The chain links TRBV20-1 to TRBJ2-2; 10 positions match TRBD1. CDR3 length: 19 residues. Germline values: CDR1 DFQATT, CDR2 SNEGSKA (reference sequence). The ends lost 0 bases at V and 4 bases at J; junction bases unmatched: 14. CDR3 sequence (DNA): TGCAGTGCTAGAGATCCGCTGACAGCGGGACAGGGGCGCACCGGGGAGCTGTTTTTT. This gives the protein CSARDPLTAGQGRTGELFF.

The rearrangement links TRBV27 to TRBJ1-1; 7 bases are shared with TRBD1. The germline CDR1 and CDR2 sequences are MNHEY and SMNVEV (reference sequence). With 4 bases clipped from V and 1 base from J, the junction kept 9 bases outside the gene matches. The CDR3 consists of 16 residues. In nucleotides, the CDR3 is TGTGCCAGCAGTTCCGACAGGGTAAGGGGGAACACTGAAGCTTTCTTT. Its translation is CASSSDRVRGNTEAFF.

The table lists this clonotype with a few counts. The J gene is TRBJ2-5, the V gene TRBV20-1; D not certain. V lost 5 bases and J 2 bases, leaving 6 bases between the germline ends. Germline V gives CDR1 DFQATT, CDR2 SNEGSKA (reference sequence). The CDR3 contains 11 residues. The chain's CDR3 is CSAERQETQYF. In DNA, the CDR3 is TGCAGTGCTGAGAGGCAAGAGACCCAGTACTTC.

Here the CDR3 DNA reads TGCGCCAGCAGCGGAGTGAGAGGACTAGCTGGGTACGAGCAGTACTTC. This gives the protein CASSGVRGLAGYEQYF. The chain combines TRBV5-1 with TRBJ2-7; 8 nucleotides agree with TRBD2. The CDR3 loop spans 16 amino acids. The junction had 13 bases not matched to a gene; V was cut back by 4 bases and J by 4 bases. CDR1 is SGHRS, CDR2 YFSETQ, per germline.

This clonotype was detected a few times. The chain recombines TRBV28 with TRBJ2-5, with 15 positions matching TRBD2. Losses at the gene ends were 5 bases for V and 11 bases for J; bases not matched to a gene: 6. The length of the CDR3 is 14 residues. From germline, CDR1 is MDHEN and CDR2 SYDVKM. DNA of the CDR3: TGTGCCAGCAGTCCCGGGACTAGCGGGAGGTCTCAGTACTTC. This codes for CASSPGTSGRSQYF.

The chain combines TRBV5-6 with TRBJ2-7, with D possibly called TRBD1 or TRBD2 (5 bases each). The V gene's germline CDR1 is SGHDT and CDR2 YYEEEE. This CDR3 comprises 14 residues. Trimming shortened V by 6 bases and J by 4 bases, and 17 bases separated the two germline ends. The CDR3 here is CASIRDEQPYEQYF. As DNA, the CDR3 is TGTGCCAGCATCCGGGACGAACAGCCTTACGAGCAGTACTTC.

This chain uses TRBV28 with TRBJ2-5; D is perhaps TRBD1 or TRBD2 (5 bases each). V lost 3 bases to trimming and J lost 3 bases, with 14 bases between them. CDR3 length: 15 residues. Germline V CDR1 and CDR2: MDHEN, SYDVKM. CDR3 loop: CASSLWVGTEETQYF. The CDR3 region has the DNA TGTGCCAGCAGTTTGTGGGTGGGGACCGAAGAGACCCAGTACTTC.

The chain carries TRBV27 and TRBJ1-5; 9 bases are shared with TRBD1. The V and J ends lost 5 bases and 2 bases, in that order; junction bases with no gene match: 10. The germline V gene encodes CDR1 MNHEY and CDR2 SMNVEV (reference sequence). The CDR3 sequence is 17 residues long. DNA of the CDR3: TGTGCCAGCAGTCCCCTGACAGGGGGATGGGGCAATCAGCCCCAGCATTTT. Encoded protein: CASSPLTGGWGNQPQHF.

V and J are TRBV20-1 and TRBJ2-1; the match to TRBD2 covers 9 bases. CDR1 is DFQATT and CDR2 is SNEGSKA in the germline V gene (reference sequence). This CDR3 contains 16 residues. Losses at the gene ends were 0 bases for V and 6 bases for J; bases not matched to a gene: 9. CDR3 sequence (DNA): TGCAGTGCTAGAGATCGGTTGGGCGGGAGGGGCAATGAGCAGTTCTTC. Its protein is CSARDRLGGRGNEQFF.

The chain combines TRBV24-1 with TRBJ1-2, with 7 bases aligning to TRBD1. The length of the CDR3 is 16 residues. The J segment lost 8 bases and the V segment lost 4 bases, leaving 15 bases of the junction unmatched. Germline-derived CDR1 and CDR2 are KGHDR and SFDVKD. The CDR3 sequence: CATSEGGTEVAGGYTF. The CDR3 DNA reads TGTGCCACCAGTGAAGGCGGGACAGAGGTCGCGGGAGGCTACACCTTC.

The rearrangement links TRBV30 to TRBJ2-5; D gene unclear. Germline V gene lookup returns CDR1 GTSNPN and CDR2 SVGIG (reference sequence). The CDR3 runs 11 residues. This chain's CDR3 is CSGGRQETQYF. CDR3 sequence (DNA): TGTTCGGGCGGAAGGCAAGAGACCCAGTACTTC.

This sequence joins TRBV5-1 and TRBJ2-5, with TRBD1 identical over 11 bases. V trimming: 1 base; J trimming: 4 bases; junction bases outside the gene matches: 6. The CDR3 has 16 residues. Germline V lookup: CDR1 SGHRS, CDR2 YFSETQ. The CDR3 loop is CASSLFGTGGRETQYF. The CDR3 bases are TGCGCCAGCAGCTTGTTTGGGACAGGGGGTCGAGAGACCCAGTACTTC.

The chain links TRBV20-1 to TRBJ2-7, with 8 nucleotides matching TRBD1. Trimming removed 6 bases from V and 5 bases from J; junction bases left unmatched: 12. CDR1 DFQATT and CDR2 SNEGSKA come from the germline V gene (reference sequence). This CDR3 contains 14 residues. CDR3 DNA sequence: TGCAGTGCGTATCGCTCAGGGGGCAACCACGAGCAGTACTTC. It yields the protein CSAYRSGGNHEQYF.

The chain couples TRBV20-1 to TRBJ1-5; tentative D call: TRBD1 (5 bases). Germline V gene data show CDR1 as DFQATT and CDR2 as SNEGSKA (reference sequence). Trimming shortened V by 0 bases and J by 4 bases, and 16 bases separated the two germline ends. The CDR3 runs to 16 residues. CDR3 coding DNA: TGCAGTGCTAGAGAGATAGTGGGGGGAGGTAATCAGCCCCAGCATTTT. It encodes CSAREIVGGGNQPQHF.

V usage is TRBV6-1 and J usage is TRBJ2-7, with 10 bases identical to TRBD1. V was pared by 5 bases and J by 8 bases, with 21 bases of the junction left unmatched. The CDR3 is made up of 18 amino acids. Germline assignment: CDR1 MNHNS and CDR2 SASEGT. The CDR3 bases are TGTGCCAGCAGTCCGAGACAGGGGGCGCATTTCCGGGTTCCTAAGCAGTACTTC. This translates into CASSPRQGAHFRVPKQYF.

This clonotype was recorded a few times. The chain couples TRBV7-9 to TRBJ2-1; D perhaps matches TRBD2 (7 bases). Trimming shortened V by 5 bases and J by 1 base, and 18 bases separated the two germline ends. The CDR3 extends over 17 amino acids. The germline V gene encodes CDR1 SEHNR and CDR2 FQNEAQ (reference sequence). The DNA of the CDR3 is TGTGCCAGCAGCCCCGCCCTAAGGGGGGGGTCCTACAATGAGCAGTTCTTC. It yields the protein CASSPALRGGSYNEQFF.

DNA of the CDR3: TGCAGCGTTGCCCCCTCTGGAAACACCATATATTTT. Translated: CSVAPSGNTIYF. This chain uses TRBV29-1 with TRBJ1-3; unclear D gene. The germline V gene encodes CDR1 SQVTM and CDR2 ANQGSEA. The V and J ends lost 4 bases and 0 bases respectively, with 4 bases between them. This CDR3 region has 12 residues.

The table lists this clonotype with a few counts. Here the CDR3 DNA reads TGCGCCAGCAGCCTATCCTACGATTATGGCTACACCTTC. It specifies CASSLSYDYGYTF. V and J are TRBV5-1 and TRBJ1-2; D unresolved. V gave up 4 bases and J gave up 5 bases, with 12 bases separating them. The CDR3 has 13 residues. CDR1 is SGHRS, CDR2 YFSETQ, per germline.

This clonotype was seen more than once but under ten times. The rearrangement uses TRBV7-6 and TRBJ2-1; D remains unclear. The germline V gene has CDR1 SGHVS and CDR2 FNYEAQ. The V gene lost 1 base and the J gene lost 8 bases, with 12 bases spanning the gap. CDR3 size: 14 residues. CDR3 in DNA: TGTGCCAGCAGCTTAGTCAAAGCGCCCGATGAGCAGTTCTTC. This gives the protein CASSLVKAPDEQFF.

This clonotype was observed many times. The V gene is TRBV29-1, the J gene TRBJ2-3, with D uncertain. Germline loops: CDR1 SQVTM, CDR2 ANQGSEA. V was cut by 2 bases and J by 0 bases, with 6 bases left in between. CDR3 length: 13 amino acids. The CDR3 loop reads CSVESPSTDTQYF. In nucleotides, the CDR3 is TGCAGCGTTGAAAGCCCTAGCACAGATACGCAGTATTTT.

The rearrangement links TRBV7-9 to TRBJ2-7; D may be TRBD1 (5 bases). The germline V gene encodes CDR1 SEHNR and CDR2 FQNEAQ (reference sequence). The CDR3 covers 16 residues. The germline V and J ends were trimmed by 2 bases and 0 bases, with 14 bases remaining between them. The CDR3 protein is CASSLYGVTVSYEQYF. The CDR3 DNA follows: TGTGCCAGCAGCTTATATGGGGTGACAGTCTCCTACGAGCAGTACTTC. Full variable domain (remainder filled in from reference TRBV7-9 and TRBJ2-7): DTGVSQNPRHKITKRGQNVTFRCDPISEHNRLYWYRQTLGQGPEFLTYFQNEAQLEKSRLLSDRFSAERPKGSFSTLEIQRTEQGDSAMYLCASSLYGVTVSYEQYFGPGTRLTVT.

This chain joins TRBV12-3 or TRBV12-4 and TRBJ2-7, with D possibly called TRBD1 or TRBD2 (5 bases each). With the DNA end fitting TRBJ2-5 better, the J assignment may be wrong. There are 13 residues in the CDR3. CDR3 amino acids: CASSTGTPETQYF. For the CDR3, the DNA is TGTGCCAGCAGTACCGGGACCCCAGAGACCCAGTACTTC.

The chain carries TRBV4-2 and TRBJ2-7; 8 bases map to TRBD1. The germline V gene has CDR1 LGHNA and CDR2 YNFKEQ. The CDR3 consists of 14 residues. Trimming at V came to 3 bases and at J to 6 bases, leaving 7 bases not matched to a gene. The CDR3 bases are TGTGCCAGCAGCCACACCTATGACAGGGGCGAGCAGTACTTC. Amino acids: CASSHTYDRGEQYF.

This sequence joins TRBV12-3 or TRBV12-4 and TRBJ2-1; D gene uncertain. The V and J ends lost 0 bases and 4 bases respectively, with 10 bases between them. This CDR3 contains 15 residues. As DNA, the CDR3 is TGTGCCAGCAGTTTAGCGCAGCCAGGTTACAATGAGCAGTTCTTC. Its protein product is CASSLAQPGYNEQFF.

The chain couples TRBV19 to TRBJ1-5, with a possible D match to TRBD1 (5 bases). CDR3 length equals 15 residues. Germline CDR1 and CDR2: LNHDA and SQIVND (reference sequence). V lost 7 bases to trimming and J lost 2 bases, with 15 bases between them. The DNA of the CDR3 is TGTGCCAGTATGGGGGGGAGGTACGGCAATCAGCCCCAGCATTTT. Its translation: CASMGGRYGNQPQHF.

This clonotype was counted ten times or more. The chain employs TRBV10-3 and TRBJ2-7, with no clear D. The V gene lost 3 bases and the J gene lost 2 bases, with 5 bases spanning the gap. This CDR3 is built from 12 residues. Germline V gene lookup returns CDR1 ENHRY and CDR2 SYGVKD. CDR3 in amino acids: CAISDKTYEQYF. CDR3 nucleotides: TGTGCCATCAGTGACAAAACCTACGAGCAGTACTTC.